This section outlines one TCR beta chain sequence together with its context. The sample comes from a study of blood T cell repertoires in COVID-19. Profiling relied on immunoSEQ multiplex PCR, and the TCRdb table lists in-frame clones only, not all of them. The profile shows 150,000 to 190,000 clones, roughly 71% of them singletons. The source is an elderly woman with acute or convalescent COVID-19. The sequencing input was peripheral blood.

The CDR3 here is CASSFQGESPLHF. CDR3 sequence (DNA): TGTGCCAGCAGTTTTCAGGGGGAATCACCCCTCCACTTT. This chain joins TRBV2 and TRBJ1-6; 7 bases line up with TRBD1. Germline CDR1 is SNHLY and CDR2 is FYNNEI. The CDR3 is 13 amino acids. V shed 5 bases and J 10 bases; nucleotides not matched to a gene: 5.